The T cell receptor (beta chain) under discussion was sequenced for a study of blood T cell repertoires in COVID-19. Background on the study: Researchers got acute and convalescent COVID-19 samples from the United States, Italy and Spain. In each case, the material was cDNA or gDNA derived from T cells, B-cell-depleted T cells, or PBMCs.

Authors' methods: Scientists estimated how many nucleated cells there were by amplifying reference gene primers. Profiled with immunoSEQ multiplex PCR; TCRdb holds only in-frame clones, not every one. V, J and clone size were drawn from that table, and D and trimming were deduced from the DNA. The sample comprises 80,000 to 95,000 clones, around 90% of which are singletons, and about 1.7% rests with the top ten. Germline V gene sequence: CDR1 SGHRS, CDR2 YFSETQ. Between the trimmed V and J ends, which lost 3 bases and 6 bases, there was a span of 21 bases. This CDR3 comprises 16 residues. Specimen: peripheral blood. The chain carries TRBV5-1 and TRBJ1-2, with no clear D. This clonotype originated in a human donor with active COVID-19. The donor label of this sample is uncertain. The CDR3 sequence: CASSSSAGDGRDGYTF. CDR3 nucleotides: TGCGCCAGCAGCTCTTCTGCAGGTGACGGTAGAGATGGCTACACCTTC.